Listed here is a single TCR beta chain. This sample is part of a study of shared clonotypes between healthy human individuals. Only in-frame clones appear in the TCRdb table, and some are missing; sequencing was by immunoSEQ multiplex PCR. The table has some 1,600,000 clones, 95% to 99% seen once; the top ten hold around 0.45%. Adult Caucasians living in Nashville, Tennessee made up all of the donors. CDR3 size: 16 residues. Per the germline V gene, CDR1 is MRHNA and CDR2 is SNTAGT. Trimming left V 5 bases short and J 0 bases short, with 13 bases between. This chain connects TRBV6-4 to TRBJ2-2, with D unresolved. The sequence derives from a man aged 25-45 years in good health. Specimen: naive CD4+ T cells sorted from blood. The subset here: CD45RA+ positively selected. CDR3 bases: TGTGCCAGCAGTTTTGTGGCGAATTCGAACACCGGGGAGCTGTTTTTT. Protein sequence: CASSFVANSNTGELFF.